The 9 T cell receptor beta chains given below trace back to one sample, sequenced in a study of CD8 T cells in Susac syndrome. Reverse transcription of roughly 0.5 to 1 ug RNA was carried out with random hexamers. TCRdb itself ran the immunoSEQ multiplex PCR reads through MiXCR, one entry per CDR3 protein. The table has about 150,000 distinct CDR3 sequences, about 95% seen once. The specimen was CD8+ T cells from PBMCs. These TCRs come from a human donor with Susac syndrome.

The CDR3 loop is CASSQQGASEQFF. CDR3 sequence (DNA): TGTGCCAGCAGCCAACAGGGGGCAAGTGAGCAGTTCTTC. The rearrangement links TRBV14 to TRBJ2-1; 8 bases are shared with TRBD1. The CDR3 extends over 13 amino acids. CDR1 and CDR2 (germline): SGHDN, FVKESK. V shed 2 bases and J 9 bases; nucleotides not matched to a gene: 3. Full variable domain (missing parts from reference TRBV14 and TRBJ2-1): EAGVTQFPSHSVIEKGQTVTLRCDPISGHDNLYWYRRVMGKEIKFLLHFVKESKQDESGMPNNRFLAERTGGTYSTLKVQPAELEDSGVYFCASSQQGASEQFFGPGTRLTVL.

The rearrangement links TRBV10-3 to TRBJ2-5; tentatively, D is TRBD2 (6 bases). Between the trimmed V and J ends, which lost 6 bases and 5 bases, there was a span of 16 bases. CDR3 size: 14 residues. CDR1 is ENHRY and CDR2 is SYGVKD in the germline V gene. CDR3 region: CAIRPPGVGETQYF. The CDR3 nucleotides are TGTGCCATCAGGCCCCCGGGAGTGGGGGAGACCCAGTACTTC.

The chain is built from TRBV12-3 or TRBV12-4 and TRBJ2-7, with 8 bases matching TRBD1. There are 16 residues in the CDR3. J lost 4 bases, V lost 2 bases, and 10 bases had no gene match. CDR3 DNA: TGTGCCAGCAGTTTAATGACAGGGGAGGAGAGATACGAGCAGTACTTC. Amino acids: CASSLMTGEERYEQYF.

V is TRBV6-5 and J is TRBJ2-7; 12 positions agree with TRBD2. J gave up 3 bases and V 7 bases, and 4 bases lay outside the gene matches. The CDR3 consists of 14 residues. From germline, CDR1 is MNHEY and CDR2 SVGAGI. The CDR3 sequence: CASTETSGSYEQYF. DNA for the CDR3: TGTGCCAGCACCGAGACTAGCGGGAGCTACGAGCAGTACTTC.

The V and J genes are TRBV6-5 and TRBJ2-1; either TRBD1 or TRBD2 may fit D (5 bases each). The CDR3 runs 12 residues. Germline V gene sequence: CDR1 MNHEY, CDR2 SVGAGI. V lost 10 bases to trimming and J lost 8 bases, with 15 bases between them. The CDR3 DNA is TGTGCCACCTCGGGGCTCCCCTATGAGCAGTTCTTC. Translation: CATSGLPYEQFF.

The gene calls are TRBV5-4 and TRBJ1-2, with TRBD1 as a possible D gene (6 bases). Germline CDR1 SGHNT, CDR2 YYREEE (reference sequence). The V gene lost 2 bases and the J gene lost 8 bases, with 22 bases spanning the gap. This CDR3 comprises 16 residues. The CDR3 here is CASSLSPGDPGGGYTF. The DNA for the CDR3 is TGTGCCAGCAGCTTATCTCCAGGGGACCCGGGGGGAGGCTACACCTTC.

The J gene is TRBJ1-1, the V gene TRBV5-6; D is ambiguous. Per the germline V gene, CDR1 is SGHDT and CDR2 is YYEEEE. The ends were cut back, 0 bases at V and 0 bases at J, with 6 bases in the middle. This CDR3 comprises 14 residues. The CDR3 DNA is TGTGCCAGCAGCTTGGGGACGATGAACACTGAAGCTTTCTTT. Protein sequence: CASSLGTMNTEAFF. Full variable domain (rest looked up from reference TRBV5-6 and TRBJ1-1): DAGVTQSPTHLIKTRGQQVTLRCSPKSGHDTVSWYQQALGQGPQFIFQYYEEEERQRGNFPDRFSGHQFPNYSSELNVNALLLGDSALYLCASSLGTMNTEAFFGQGTRLTVV.

The V and J genes are TRBV18 and TRBJ1-1; maybe TRBD1 (6 bases). CDR3 length: 12 amino acids. Trimming shortened V by 6 bases and J by 11 bases, and 16 bases separated the two germline ends. CDR1 KGHSH and CDR2 LQKENI come from the germline V gene. The chain's CDR3 is CASSGVGGSAFF. The CDR3 bases are TGTGCCAGCTCCGGGGTCGGGGGCTCGGCTTTCTTT. Full variable domain (rest looked up from reference TRBV18 and TRBJ1-1): NAGVMQNPRHLVRRRGQEARLRCSPMKGHSHVYWYRQLPEEGLKFMVYLQKENIIDESGMPKERFSAEFPKEGPSILRIQQVVRGDSAAYFCASSGVGGSAFFGQGTRLTVV.

This clonotype was seen a single time. This chain links TRBV29-1 with TRBJ2-3, with 11 nucleotides matching TRBD1. In germline, CDR1 is SQVTM, CDR2 ANQGSEA. The CDR3 is made up of 13 amino acids. The trim removed 6 bases at V and 6 bases at J, leaving 5 bases unmatched. Written as DNA, the CDR3 is TGCAGCGTACCGGGACAGGGGGGGGATACGCAGTATTTT. Protein: CSVPGQGGDTQYF.